The present entry profiles one TCR beta chain with its context. The antigen remains undetermined. A clone one base away is much larger, so this may be a read error. Per germline, CDR1 MNHEY and CDR2 SMNVEV (reference sequence). This CDR3 contains 13 residues. This sample is drawn from a study of prognosis after radiotherapy for stage I lung cancer. Study-wide findings and caveats: Lower values of Shannon entropy after stereotactic body radiation therapy were seen in patients who developed distant metastases.

Amplification of the TCR beta CDR3 (from genomic DNA) was done by two-round multiplex PCR. The authors ran first-round PCR with primers specific to each TRBV and TRBJ gene. One entry per CDR3 protein results from TCRdb running MiXCR on the multiplex PCR reads. Seen here are approximately 51,000 distinct CDR3 sequences, 30% to 35% observed once, and the top ten hold roughly 8.3%. This chain connects TRBV27 to TRBJ1-1; D gene uncertain. This clonotype was sampled from a donor aged 50 or older with non-small cell lung cancer. The material sequenced was PBMCs, taken before or after stereotactic body radiation therapy (not recorded which). CDR3 region: CASSFSIDTEDFF. The CDR3, as DNA: TGTGCCAGCAGTTTTTCCATCGACACTGAAGATTTCTTT.